The 5 T cell receptor beta chains below were found in one sample sequenced in a study of blood T cells in healthy people across ages. A sample-barcoded 5' primer and a J-beta primer mix were used in a second PCR of roughly 7 to 11 cycles. TCRdb passed the 5' RACE reads through MiXCR, listing each CDR3 protein once. Of 600,000 to 800,000 distinct CDR3 sequences listed, approximately 52% are singletons. Sample: blood. The origin of the receptors is a woman over 75 in good health.

This clonotype has only a few counts. The chain joins TRBV7-9 to TRBJ1-2, with D hard to call. Germline CDR1 reads SEHNR; CDR2 reads FQNEAQ (reference sequence). V dropped 3 bases and J dropped 3 bases, with 14 bases sitting between them. This CDR3 has 15 residues. DNA of the CDR3: TGTGCCAGCAGCTTCAAAGGGAAGGGAGACTATGGCTACACCTTC. It encodes CASSFKGKGDYGYTF.

This clonotype was observed at least ten times. The chain couples TRBV27 to TRBJ2-6, with 7 bases aligning to TRBD1. There are 18 residues in the CDR3. V trimming: 5 bases; J trimming: 2 bases; junction bases outside the gene matches: 12. CDR1 and CDR2 (germline): MNHEY, SMNVEV (reference sequence). The CDR3 DNA follows: TGTGCCAGCAGTGCGGACAGGACTGGAGTACCTGGGGCCAACGTCCTGACTTTC. Protein sequence: CASSADRTGVPGANVLTF.

Notes on this clonotype: Being one base from a much bigger clone, this may be a read error. This sequence joins TRBV24-1 and TRBJ2-1, with D possibly TRBD1 on 6 matching bases. CDR1 is KGHDR, CDR2 SFDVKD, per germline. The CDR3 has 14 residues. CDR3 residues: CATESPGVRNGQFF. The CDR3 DNA is TGTGCCACGGAGAGTCCAGGGGTTCGCAATGGGCAGTTCTTC.

This clonotype appeared a single time. A read error is possible here, since a much larger clone lies one base away. The chain combines TRBV9 with TRBJ2-1; D remains unclear. This CDR3 region has 13 residues. In germline, CDR1 is SGDLS, CDR2 YYNGEE. V was trimmed by 4 bases and J by 9 bases, leaving 14 bases between them. The CDR3 here is CASSPIPTSEQFF. CDR3 coding DNA: TGTGCCAGCAGCCCCATCCCAACATCTGAGCAGTTCTTC.

The rearrangement links TRBV27 to TRBJ2-1; TRBD1 is a possible D gene (6 bases). Trimming left V 1 base short and J 1 base short, with 20 bases between. From germline, CDR1 is MNHEY and CDR2 SMNVEV (reference sequence). This CDR3 is 19 amino acids long. The CDR3 loop reads CASSLLSRTGQGSYNEQFF. CDR3 DNA sequence: TGTGCCAGCAGTTTATTGTCACGTACGGGACAAGGGTCCTACAATGAGCAGTTCTTC.